This T cell receptor (beta chain) was obtained from a study of blood T cell repertoires in COVID-19. Study overall: The United States, Italy and Spain supplied acute and convalescent COVID-19 samples. The analysed material was cDNA or gDNA that came from T cells, B-cell-depleted T cells, or PBMCs.

The CDR3 spans 14 residues. The germline CDR1 and CDR2 sequences are LNHDA and SQIVND (reference sequence). The V end was cut by 5 bases, the J end by 3 bases, with 11 bases between. Recruited during active infection, patients (from Seattle) were subsequently followed longitudinally. Per the original methods: By means of reference gene primer amplification, nucleated cell counts were estimated. Sequencing was performed with immunoSEQ multiplex PCR; in TCRdb, only in-frame clones are kept and a portion is missing. V and J calls and clone size follow that table, whereas D and trimming were derived from the DNA. The profile shows around 62,000 clones, over 75% of them singletons.

This TCR came from a woman between 55 and 75 years old with COVID-19, enrolled during active disease. Source material: peripheral blood. This chain connects TRBV19 to TRBJ1-5; no reliable D call. The CDR3 DNA is TGTGCCAGTAGTGTTGGCAGATTCAATCAGCCCCAGCATTTT. This sequence encodes CASSVGRFNQPQHF.